This entry features one T cell receptor (beta chain) sequence. The antigen it binds to is not known. Per-base quality was not reported, and no clone a single base away is much larger than it. The CDR3 holds 16 amino acids from the cysteine to the phenylalanine. Of the read, only the CDR3 DNA is kept; its 48 bases are in frame from base 1. CDR1 and CDR2 were assigned from the germline V gene (reference sequence) as MNHEY and SMNVEV. V lost 0 bases and J lost 3 bases, and the count of bases not matched to a germline gene is 7. This record comes from a study of T cell repertoires in cytomegalovirus infection (dated by TCRdb to between 2018 and 2020). About the investigation overall: Recently identified HLA-C-restricted CMV epitopes, whose presentation resists viral immunomodulation, were targeted by peptide stimulations together with well-studied HLA-B-restricted epitopes. The HLA type of each donor mattered for the analysis, because public TCR beta signatures pointed to carriage of CMV infection along with the matching HLA type.

General conclusions and limits of the study: The ex vivo response was dominated by HLA-C-restricted CMV-specific TCR beta clonotypes, which also provided the single most frequent clonotype in two of eight donors. Cumulative frequency of public TCR beta family members discriminated carriers of CMV infection plus the relevant HLA type in this cohort and an independent approximately 340-donor cohort.

Sample treatment or condition, as interpreted from the label and publication: in vitro stimulation with specific CMV peptide epitopes to enrich CMV-specific T cells. The instrument given in TCRdb is Illumina HiSeq 1500. TCRdb trimmed the raw reads at Q25, called clones with MiXCR and kept productive beta chains. One record per CDR3 amino acid sequence lists the most common genes and DNA. In all, the sample holds about 900,000 distinct CDR3 sequences, and around 32% of those were seen once. The ten biggest clones cover about an eighth of the sample. The chain joins TRBV27 to TRBJ2-5; 7 nucleotides in the junction match TRBD1. The clonotype was recovered from a human donor in good health (CMV status not recorded). Some clones in this sample may be carry-over from other donors' samples. The starting material was cultured CD8+ T cells from PBMCs, obtained from culture after CMV antigen stimulation. This receptor carries the CDR3 CASSLSYGDREETQYF. Read as DNA, the sequence is TGTGCCAGCAGTTTATCCTATGGGGACAGAGAAGAGACCCAGTACTTC.